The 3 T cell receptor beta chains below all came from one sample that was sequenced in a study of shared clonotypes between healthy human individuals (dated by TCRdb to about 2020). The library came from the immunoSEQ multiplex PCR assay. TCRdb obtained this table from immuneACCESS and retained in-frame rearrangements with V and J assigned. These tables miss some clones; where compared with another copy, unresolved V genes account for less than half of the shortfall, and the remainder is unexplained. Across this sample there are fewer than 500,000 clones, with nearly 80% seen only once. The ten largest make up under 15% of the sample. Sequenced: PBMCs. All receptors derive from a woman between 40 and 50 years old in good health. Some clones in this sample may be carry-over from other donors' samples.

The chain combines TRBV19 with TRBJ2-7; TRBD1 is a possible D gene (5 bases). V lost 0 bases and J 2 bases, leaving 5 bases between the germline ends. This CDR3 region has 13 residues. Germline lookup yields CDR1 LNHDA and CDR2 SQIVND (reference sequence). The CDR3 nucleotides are TGTGCCAGTAGTATAGAGACAGCCTACGAGCAGTACTTC. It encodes CASSIETAYEQYF.

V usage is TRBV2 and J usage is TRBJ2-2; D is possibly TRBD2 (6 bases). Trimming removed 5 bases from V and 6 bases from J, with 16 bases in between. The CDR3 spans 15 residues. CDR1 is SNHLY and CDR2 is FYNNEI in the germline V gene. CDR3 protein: CASSKEGLRAGELFF. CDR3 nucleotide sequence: TGTGCCAGCAGTAAGGAGGGTCTTAGGGCCGGGGAGCTGTTTTTT.

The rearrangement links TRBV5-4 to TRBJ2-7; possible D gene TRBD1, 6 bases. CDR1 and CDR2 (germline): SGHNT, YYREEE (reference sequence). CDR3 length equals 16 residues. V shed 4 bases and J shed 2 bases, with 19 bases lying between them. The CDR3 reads CASSQDGGDRTYEQYF. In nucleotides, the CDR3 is TGTGCCAGCAGCCAAGATGGGGGAGACAGGACCTACGAGCAGTACTTC.